These 14 T cell receptor beta chains came from one sample sequenced in a study of Graves' ophthalmopathy and Graves' hyperthyroidism. RNA served as the template for amplifying TCR beta CDR3 regions. In the first round, RT-PCR was carried out with HTBI primers, and a multiplex PCR formed the second round. MiXCR, applied by TCRdb to the multiplex PCR reads, yields one record per CDR3 protein. The sample includes more than 1,000,000 distinct CDR3 sequences, 35% to 45% seen only once; the top ten take 11%. The sequenced material came from peripheral blood or thyroid tissue (not recorded which). The origin of the receptors is an adult man with Graves' hyperthyroidism.

V gene TRBV29-1 combines with J gene TRBJ2-7, with D perhaps assigned TRBD1 or TRBD2 (5 bases each). The CDR3 extends over 12 amino acids. V was shortened by 3 bases and J by 7 bases, with 13 bases between the two germline ends. The germline V gene encodes CDR1 SQVTM and CDR2 ANQGSEA. CDR3 DNA sequence: TGCAGCGTTGACGGGGCGGTGGTGGAGCAGTACTTC. This sequence encodes CSVDGAVVEQYF.

This clonotype was observed a few times. The chain carries TRBV29-1 and TRBJ1-1; D remains unclear. This CDR3 comprises 17 residues. Germline loops: CDR1 SQVTM, CDR2 ANQGSEA. Trimming cost V 0 bases and J 1 base, with 18 bases left between them. CDR3 protein: CSVEEVAGSVPNTEAFF. As DNA, the CDR3 is TGCAGCGTTGAAGAGGTTGCAGGTAGTGTCCCGAACACTGAAGCTTTCTTT.

This chain uses TRBV20-1 with TRBJ2-5; D is unclear. CDR1 is DFQATT and CDR2 is SNEGSKA in the germline V gene (reference sequence). This CDR3 region has 12 residues. Trimming stripped 2 bases from V and 3 bases from J, with 7 bases between. The CDR3: CSARPSKETQYF. The CDR3 nucleotides read TGCAGTGCTAGACCGTCCAAAGAGACCCAGTACTTC.

V is TRBV5-1 and J is TRBJ2-5, with 9 nucleotides matching TRBD2. Germline values: CDR1 SGHRS, CDR2 YFSETQ. Unmatched junction bases numbered 10, after V lost 2 bases and J lost 5 bases. This CDR3 is built from 16 residues. The CDR3 loop is CASSLATSGAGETQYF. CDR3 bases: TGCGCCAGCAGCTTAGCGACTAGCGGAGCGGGGGAGACCCAGTACTTC.

This clonotype was detected ten times or more. V gene TRBV5-1 combines with J gene TRBJ2-2; no reliable D call. Germline CDR1 SGHRS, CDR2 YFSETQ. The V end lost 6 bases, the J end lost 0 bases, and 3 bases lay between the germline ends. The CDR3 consists of 12 residues. DNA of the CDR3: TGCGCCAGCACGGCGAACACCGGGGAGCTGTTTTTT. It translates to CASTANTGELFF.

This clonotype was observed many times. The genes are TRBV19 and TRBJ1-2, with D possibly being TRBD1 (5 bases). The CDR3 consists of 13 residues. Germline V gene data show CDR1 as LNHDA and CDR2 as SQIVND (reference sequence). With 9 bases removed from V and 8 bases from J, the gap between germline ends came to 19 bases. CDR3 nucleotides: TGTGCCAGCGGGGCATCTCCTAATGAGGGCTACACCTTC. Amino acid sequence: CASGASPNEGYTF. Full variable domain (missing parts from reference TRBV19 and TRBJ1-2): DGGITQSPKYLFRKEGQNVTLSCEQNLNHDAMYWYRQDPGQGLRLIYYSQIVNDFQKGDIAEGYSVSREKKESFPLTVTSAQKNPTAFYLCASGASPNEGYTFGSGTRLTVV.

The sample holds a few counts of this clonotype. The V gene is TRBV15, the J gene TRBJ2-7; 7 nucleotides align to TRBD1. The V and J ends lost 0 bases and 0 bases, in that order; junction bases with no gene match: 5. Germline values: CDR1 LNHNV, CDR2 YYDKDF (reference sequence). The CDR3 spans 16 residues. As DNA, the CDR3 is TGTGCCACCAGCAGAGACCTTCGGGACAGCTCCTACGAGCAGTACTTC. The encoded protein is CATSRDLRDSSYEQYF. Full variable domain (outside the CDR3, taken from reference TRBV15 and TRBJ2-7): DAMVIQNPRYQVTQFGKPVTLSCSQTLNHNVMYWYQQKSSQAPKLLFHYYDKDFNNEADTPDNFQSRRPNTSFCFLDIRSPGLGDTAMYLCATSRDLRDSSYEQYFGPGTRLTVT.

This clonotype has ten or more counts. The genes are TRBV4-2 and TRBJ2-6; 11 bases align to TRBD1. The CDR3 loop spans 18 amino acids. J was trimmed by 2 bases and V by 4 bases; bases with no gene match: 7. Germline CDR1 LGHNA, CDR2 YNFKEQ. CDR3 sequence reads: CASSLGTGGTPGANVLTF. In DNA, the CDR3 is TGTGCCAGCAGCCTCGGGACAGGGGGTACCCCTGGGGCCAACGTCCTGACTTTC.

V is TRBV2 and J is TRBJ2-2; D is possibly TRBD1 or TRBD2 (5 bases each). V shed 4 bases and J shed 5 bases, with 14 bases lying between them. Germline CDR1 is SNHLY and CDR2 is FYNNEI. The CDR3 loop spans 15 amino acids. CDR3 region: CASSVGDGWTGELFF. The DNA for the CDR3 is TGTGCCAGCAGTGTCGGGGACGGTTGGACCGGGGAGCTGTTTTTT.

The V gene is TRBV28, the J gene TRBJ2-5, with TRBD2 identical over 10 bases. The V and J ends lost 2 bases and 12 bases, in that order; junction bases with no gene match: 3. This CDR3 spans 12 amino acids. Germline CDR1 is MDHEN and CDR2 is SYDVKM. CDR3 in DNA: TGTGCCAGCAGTTTACAGCGGGAGGGCGAGTACTTC. Amino acids: CASSLQREGEYF.

In its sample, this clonotype was seen many times. The chain has TRBV11-2 and TRBJ2-5; TRBD2 matches 10 bases. The V gene end was trimmed by 2 bases and the J gene end by 6 bases; junction bases not matched to a gene: 0. The CDR3 extends over 13 amino acids. Germline V gene lookup returns CDR1 SGHAT and CDR2 FQNNGV. CDR3 amino acids: CASSLTSGKTQYF. CDR3 nucleotide sequence: TGTGCCAGCAGCTTAACTAGCGGGAAGACCCAGTACTTC.

The rearrangement uses TRBV7-6 and TRBJ1-4, with 8 bases that match TRBD1. The CDR3 is made up of 16 amino acids. Germline values: CDR1 SGHVS, CDR2 FNYEAQ. With 4 bases clipped from V and 0 bases from J, the junction kept 4 bases outside the gene matches. The CDR3 region is CASSSGTGATNEKLFF. As DNA, the CDR3 is TGTGCCAGCAGCTCCGGGACAGGCGCAACTAATGAAAAACTGTTTTTT.

The chain has TRBV4-1 and TRBJ2-7; maybe TRBD2 (6 bases). V shed 4 bases and J shed 4 bases, with 17 bases lying between them. The CDR3 runs to 15 residues. Germline assignment: CDR1 MGHRA and CDR2 YSYEKL. The CDR3 bases are TGCGCCAGCAGCCCCTGGAGGGTTCCCCATTACGAGCAGTACTTC. Its translation: CASSPWRVPHYEQYF.

The genes are TRBV27 and TRBJ2-7, with TRBD2 matching 10 bases. With 4 bases clipped from V and 3 bases from J, the junction kept 9 bases outside the gene matches. This CDR3 spans 16 amino acids. CDR1 MNHEY and CDR2 SMNVEV come from the germline V gene (reference sequence). This chain's CDR3 is CASSWDGAGGSYEQYF. In nucleotides, the CDR3 is TGTGCCAGCAGTTGGGACGGAGCGGGGGGGAGCTACGAGCAGTACTTC.